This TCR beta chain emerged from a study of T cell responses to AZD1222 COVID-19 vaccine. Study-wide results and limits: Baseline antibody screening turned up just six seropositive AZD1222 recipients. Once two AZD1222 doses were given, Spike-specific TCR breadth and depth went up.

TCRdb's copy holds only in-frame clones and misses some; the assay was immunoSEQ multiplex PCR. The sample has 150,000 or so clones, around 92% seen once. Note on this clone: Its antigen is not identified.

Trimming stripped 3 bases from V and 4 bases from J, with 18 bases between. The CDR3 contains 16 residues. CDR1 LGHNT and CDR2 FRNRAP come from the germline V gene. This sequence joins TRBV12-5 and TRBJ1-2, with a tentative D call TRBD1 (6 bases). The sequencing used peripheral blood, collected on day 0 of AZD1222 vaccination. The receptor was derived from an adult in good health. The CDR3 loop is CASGFGGRGPVYGYTF. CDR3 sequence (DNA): TGTGCTAGTGGTTTTGGAGGGCGGGGGCCGGTCTATGGCTACACCTTC.